This T cell receptor beta chain stems from a study of control samples from healthy donors and cancer patients. This clone was found a few times. Clones were sequenced by immunoSEQ multiplex PCR, and TCRdb holds only the in-frame ones, with some missing. The data show approximately 89,000 clones, about 85% seen once. Per germline, CDR1 SNHLY and CDR2 FYNNEI. V gave up 8 bases and J gave up 1 base; unmatched junction bases: 7. The CDR3 is 14 residues long. The clonotype was recovered from a woman in her 40s in good health. The chain links TRBV2 to TRBJ1-1; 7 bases fit TRBD1. The sequenced sample consisted of blood. CDR3 coding DNA: TGTGCCAGCTCCCGAGGGGGCTCGAACACTGAAGCTTTCTTT. Amino acid sequence: CASSRGGSNTEAFF. Variable domain in full (rest from reference TRBV2 and TRBJ1-1): EPEVTQTPSHQVTQMGQEVILRCVPISNHLYFYWYRQILGQKVEFLVSFYNNEISEKSEIFDDQFSVERPDGSNFTLKIRSTKLEDSAMYFCASSRGGSNTEAFFGQGTRLTVV.